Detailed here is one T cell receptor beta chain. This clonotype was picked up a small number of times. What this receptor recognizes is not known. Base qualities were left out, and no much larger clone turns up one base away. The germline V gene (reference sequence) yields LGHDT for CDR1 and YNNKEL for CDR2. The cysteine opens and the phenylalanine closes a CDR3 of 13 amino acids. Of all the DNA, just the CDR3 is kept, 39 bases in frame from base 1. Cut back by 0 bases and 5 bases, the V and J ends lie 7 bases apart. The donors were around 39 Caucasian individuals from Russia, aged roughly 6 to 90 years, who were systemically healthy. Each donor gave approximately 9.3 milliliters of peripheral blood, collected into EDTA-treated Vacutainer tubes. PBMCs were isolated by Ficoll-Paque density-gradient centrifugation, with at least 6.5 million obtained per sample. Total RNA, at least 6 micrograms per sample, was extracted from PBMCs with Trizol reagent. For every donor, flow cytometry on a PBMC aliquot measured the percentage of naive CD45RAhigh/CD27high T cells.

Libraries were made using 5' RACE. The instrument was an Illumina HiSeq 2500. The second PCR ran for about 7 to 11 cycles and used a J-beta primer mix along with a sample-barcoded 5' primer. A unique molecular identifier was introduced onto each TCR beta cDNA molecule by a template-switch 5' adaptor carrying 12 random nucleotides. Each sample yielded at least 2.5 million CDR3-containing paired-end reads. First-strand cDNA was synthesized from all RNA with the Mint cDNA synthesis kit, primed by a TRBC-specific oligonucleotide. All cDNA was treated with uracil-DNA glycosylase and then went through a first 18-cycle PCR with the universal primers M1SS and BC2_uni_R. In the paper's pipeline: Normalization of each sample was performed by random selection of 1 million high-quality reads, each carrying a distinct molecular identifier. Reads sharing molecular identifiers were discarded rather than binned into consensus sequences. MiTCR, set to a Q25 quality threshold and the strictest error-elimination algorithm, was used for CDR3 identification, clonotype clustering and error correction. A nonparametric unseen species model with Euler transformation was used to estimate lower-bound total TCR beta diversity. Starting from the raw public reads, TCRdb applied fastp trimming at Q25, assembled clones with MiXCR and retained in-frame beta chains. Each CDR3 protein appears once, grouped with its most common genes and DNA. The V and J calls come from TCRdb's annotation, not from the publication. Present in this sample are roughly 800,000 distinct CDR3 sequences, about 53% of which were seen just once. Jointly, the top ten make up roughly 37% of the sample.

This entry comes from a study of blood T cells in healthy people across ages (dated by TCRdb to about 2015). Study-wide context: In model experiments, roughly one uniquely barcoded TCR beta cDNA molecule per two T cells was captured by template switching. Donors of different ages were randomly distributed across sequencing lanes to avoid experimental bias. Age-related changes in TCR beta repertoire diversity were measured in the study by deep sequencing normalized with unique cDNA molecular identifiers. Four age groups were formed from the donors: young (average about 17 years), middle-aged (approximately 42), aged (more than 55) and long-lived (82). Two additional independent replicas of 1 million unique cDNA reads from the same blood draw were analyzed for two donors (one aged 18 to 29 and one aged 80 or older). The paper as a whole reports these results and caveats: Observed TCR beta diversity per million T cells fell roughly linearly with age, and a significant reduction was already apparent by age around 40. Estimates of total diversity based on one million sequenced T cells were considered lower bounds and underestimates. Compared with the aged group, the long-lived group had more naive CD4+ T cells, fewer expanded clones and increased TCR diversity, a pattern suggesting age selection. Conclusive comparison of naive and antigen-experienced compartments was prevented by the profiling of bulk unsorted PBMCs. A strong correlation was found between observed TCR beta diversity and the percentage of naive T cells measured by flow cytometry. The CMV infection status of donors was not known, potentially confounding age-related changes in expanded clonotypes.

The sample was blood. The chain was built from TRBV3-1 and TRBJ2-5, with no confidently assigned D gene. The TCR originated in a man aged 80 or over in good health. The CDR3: CASSQDDGETQYF. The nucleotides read TGTGCCAGCAGCCAAGATGACGGGGAGACCCAGTACTTC.